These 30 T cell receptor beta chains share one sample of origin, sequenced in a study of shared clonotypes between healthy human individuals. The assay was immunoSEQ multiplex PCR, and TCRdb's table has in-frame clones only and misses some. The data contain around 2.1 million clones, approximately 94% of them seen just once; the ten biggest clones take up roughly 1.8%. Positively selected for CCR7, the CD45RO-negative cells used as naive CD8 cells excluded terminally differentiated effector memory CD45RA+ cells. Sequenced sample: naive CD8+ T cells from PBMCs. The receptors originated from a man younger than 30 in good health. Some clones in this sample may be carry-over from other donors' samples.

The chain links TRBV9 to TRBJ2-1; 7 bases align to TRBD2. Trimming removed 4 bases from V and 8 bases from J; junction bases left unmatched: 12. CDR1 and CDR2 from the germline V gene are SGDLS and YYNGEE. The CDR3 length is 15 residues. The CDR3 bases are TGTGCCAGCAGCCGGACCAGCGGGATCGTCGATGAGCAGTTCTTC. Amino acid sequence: CASSRTSGIVDEQFF.

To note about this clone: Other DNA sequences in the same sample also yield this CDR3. The CDR3 reads CASSPPDSYEQYF. The CDR3 coding sequence is TGCGCCAGCAGCCCTCCGGACAGTTACGAGCAGTACTTC. V usage is TRBV5-1 and J usage is TRBJ2-7, with D possibly matching TRBD1 (6 bases). Trimming removed 4 bases at V and 4 bases at J, with 12 bases between. The CDR3 loop spans 13 amino acids. CDR1 is SGHRS and CDR2 is YFSETQ in the germline V gene.

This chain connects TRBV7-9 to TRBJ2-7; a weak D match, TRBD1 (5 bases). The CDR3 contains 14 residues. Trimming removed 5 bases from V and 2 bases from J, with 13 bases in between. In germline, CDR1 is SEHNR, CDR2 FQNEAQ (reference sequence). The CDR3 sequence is CASSPTDSPYEQYF. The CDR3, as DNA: TGTGCCAGCAGCCCCACCGACAGCCCCTACGAGCAGTACTTC.

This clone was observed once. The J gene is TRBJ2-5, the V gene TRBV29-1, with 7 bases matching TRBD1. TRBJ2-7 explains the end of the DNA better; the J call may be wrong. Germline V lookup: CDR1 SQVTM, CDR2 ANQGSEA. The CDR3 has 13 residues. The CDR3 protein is CSVGAGGRDEQYF. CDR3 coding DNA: TGCAGCGTTGGGGCAGGGGGACGGGACGAGCAGTACTTC.

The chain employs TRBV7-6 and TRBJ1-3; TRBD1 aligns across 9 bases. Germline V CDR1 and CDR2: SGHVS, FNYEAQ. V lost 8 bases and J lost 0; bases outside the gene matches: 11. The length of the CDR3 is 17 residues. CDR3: CASSTGGGMYSGNTIYF. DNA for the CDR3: TGTGCCAGCTCTACAGGGGGCGGAATGTACTCTGGAAACACCATATATTTT.

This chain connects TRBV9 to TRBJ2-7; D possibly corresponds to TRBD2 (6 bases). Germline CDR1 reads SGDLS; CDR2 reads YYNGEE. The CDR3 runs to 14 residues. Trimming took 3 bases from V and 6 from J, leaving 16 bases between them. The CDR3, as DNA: TGTGCCAGCAGCGGCCGGGACTCTCCTTCCGAGCAGTACTTC. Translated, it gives CASSGRDSPSEQYF.

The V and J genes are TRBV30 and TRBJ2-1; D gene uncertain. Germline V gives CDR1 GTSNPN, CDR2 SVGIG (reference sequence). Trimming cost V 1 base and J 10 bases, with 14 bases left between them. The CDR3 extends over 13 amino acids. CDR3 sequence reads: CAWSGMGGDEQFF. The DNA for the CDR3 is TGTGCCTGGAGTGGAATGGGCGGAGACGAGCAGTTCTTC.

CDR3 nucleotide sequence: TGTGCCAGCAGCCAAGTATTTGGTGGGGGTAAGAATGAAGCTTTCTTT. This translates into CASSQVFGGGKNEAFF. The chain recombines TRBV4-2 with TRBJ1-1; TRBD1 is a possible D gene (5 bases). CDR1 is LGHNA, CDR2 YNFKEQ, per germline. V lost 1 base and J lost 7, with 19 bases in between. This CDR3 region has 16 residues.

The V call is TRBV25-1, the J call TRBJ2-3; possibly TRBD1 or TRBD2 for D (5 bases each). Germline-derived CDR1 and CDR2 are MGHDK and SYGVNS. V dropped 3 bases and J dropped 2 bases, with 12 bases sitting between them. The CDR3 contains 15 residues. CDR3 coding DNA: TGTGCCAGCAGTGACGGGACGGCAGACACAGATACGCAGTATTTT. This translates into CASSDGTADTDTQYF.

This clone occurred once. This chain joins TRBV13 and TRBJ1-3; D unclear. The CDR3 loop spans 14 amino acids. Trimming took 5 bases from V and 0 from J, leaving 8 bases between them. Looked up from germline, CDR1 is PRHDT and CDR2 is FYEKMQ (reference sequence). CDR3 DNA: TGTGCCAGCAGCGCCCAAGACTCTGGAAACACCATATATTTT. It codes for CASSAQDSGNTIYF. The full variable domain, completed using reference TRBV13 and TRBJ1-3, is AAGVIQSPRHLIKEKRETATLKCYPIPRHDTVYWYQQGPGQDPQFLISFYEKMQSDKGSIPDRFSAQQFSDYHSELNMSSLELGDSALYFCASSAQDSGNTIYFGEGSWLTVV.

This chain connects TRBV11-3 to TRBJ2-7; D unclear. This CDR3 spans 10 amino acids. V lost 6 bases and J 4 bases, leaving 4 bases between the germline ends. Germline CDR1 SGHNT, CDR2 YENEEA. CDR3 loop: CASRWYEQYF. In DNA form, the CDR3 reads TGTGCCAGCAGATGGTACGAGCAGTACTTC. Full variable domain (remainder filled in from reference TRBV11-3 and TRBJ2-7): EAGVVQSPRYKIIEKKQPVAFWCNPISGHNTLYWYLQNLGQGPELLIRYENEEAVDDSQLPKDRFSAERLKGVDSTLKIQPAELGDSAVYLCASRWYEQYFGPGTRLTVT.

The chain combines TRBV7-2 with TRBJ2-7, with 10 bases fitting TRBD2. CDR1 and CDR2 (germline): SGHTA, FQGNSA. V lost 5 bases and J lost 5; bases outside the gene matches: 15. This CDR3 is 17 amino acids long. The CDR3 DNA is TGTGCCAGCAGCCCGCTAGGAGCGGGAGGGCCGATCCACGAGCAGTACTTC. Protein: CASSPLGAGGPIHEQYF. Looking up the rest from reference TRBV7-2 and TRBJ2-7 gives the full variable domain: GAGVSQSPSNKVTEKGKDVELRCDPISGHTALYWYRQSLGQGLEFLIYFQGNSAPDKSGLPSDRFSAERTGGSVSTLTIQRTQQEDSAVYLCASSPLGAGGPIHEQYFGPGTRLTVT.

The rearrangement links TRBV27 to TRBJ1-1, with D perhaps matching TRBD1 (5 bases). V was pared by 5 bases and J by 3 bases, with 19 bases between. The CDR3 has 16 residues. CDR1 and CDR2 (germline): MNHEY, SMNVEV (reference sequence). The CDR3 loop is CASSAPGRSFDTEAFF. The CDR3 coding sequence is TGTGCCAGCAGTGCTCCGGGACGGAGTTTTGACACTGAAGCTTTCTTT.

CDR3 nucleotides: TGTGCCAGCAGCTTAGGTTCCGGGGGACCACAGTACGAGCAGTACTTC. Amino acids: CASSLGSGGPQYEQYF. J is TRBJ2-7 and V is TRBV11-2, with D possibly matching TRBD2 (6 bases). Germline V gene data show CDR1 as SGHAT and CDR2 as FQNNGV. V lost 1 base and J lost 4, with 17 bases in between. This CDR3 is 16 amino acids long.

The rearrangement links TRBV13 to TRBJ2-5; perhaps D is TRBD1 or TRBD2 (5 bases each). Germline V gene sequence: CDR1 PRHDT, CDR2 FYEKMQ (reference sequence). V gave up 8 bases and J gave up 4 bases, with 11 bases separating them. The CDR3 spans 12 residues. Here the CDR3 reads CASGGRGETQYF. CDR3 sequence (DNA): TGTGCCAGCGGGGGTAGGGGAGAGACCCAGTACTTC.

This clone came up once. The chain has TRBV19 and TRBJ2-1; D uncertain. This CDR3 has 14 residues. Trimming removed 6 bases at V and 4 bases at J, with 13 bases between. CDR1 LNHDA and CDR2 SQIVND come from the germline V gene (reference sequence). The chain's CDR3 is CASRRRGIYNEQFF. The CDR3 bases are TGTGCCAGTAGGCGGCGCGGTATTTACAATGAGCAGTTCTTC.

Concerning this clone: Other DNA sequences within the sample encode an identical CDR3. This chain's CDR3 is CASSGGTGKETQYF. CDR3 sequence (DNA): TGTGCCAGCAGCGGCGGGACAGGGAAAGAGACCCAGTACTTC. The rearrangement joins TRBV9 to TRBJ2-5; TRBD1 matches at 9 bases. The CDR3 consists of 14 residues. V shed 3 bases, J shed 3 bases, and the junction held 3 bases outside the gene matches. Germline CDR1 reads SGDLS; CDR2 reads YYNGEE.

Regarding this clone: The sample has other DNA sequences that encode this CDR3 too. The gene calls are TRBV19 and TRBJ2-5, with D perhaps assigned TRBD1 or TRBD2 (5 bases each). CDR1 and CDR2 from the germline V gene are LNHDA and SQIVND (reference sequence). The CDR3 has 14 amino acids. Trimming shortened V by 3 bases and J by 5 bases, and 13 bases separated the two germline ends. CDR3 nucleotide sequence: TGTGCCAGTAGTATCCGGGACCTGGGGGAGACCCAGTACTTC. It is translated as CASSIRDLGETQYF. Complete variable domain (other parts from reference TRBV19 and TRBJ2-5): DGGITQSPKYLFRKEGQNVTLSCEQNLNHDAMYWYRQDPGQGLRLIYYSQIVNDFQKGDIAEGYSVSREKKESFPLTVTSAQKNPTAFYLCASSIRDLGETQYFGPGTRLLVL.

The CDR3 region is CASSERLAGGPEHEQYF. CDR3 DNA sequence: TGTGCCAGCAGTGAAAGACTAGCGGGAGGGCCAGAACACGAGCAGTACTTC. The V and J genes are TRBV6-1 and TRBJ2-7, with 14 bases that match TRBD2. The CDR3 is 17 residues long. Trimming removed 2 bases from V and 5 bases from J; junction bases left unmatched: 8. Germline V gives CDR1 MNHNS, CDR2 SASEGT.

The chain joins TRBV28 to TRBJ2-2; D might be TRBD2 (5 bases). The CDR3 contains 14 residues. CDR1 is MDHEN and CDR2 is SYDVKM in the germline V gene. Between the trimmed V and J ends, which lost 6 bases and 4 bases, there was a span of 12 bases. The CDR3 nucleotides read TGTGCCAGCAGGACGGACGAGGGCACCGGGGAGCTGTTTTTT. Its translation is CASRTDEGTGELFF.

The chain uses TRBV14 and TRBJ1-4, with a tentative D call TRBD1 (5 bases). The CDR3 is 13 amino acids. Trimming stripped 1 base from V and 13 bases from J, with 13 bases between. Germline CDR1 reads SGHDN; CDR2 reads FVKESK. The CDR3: CASSQGLGDPLFF. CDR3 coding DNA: TGTGCCAGCAGCCAAGGGTTGGGGGATCCACTGTTTTTT. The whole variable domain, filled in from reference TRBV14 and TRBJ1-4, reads EAGVTQFPSHSVIEKGQTVTLRCDPISGHDNLYWYRRVMGKEIKFLLHFVKESKQDESGMPNNRFLAERTGGTYSTLKVQPAELEDSGVYFCASSQGLGDPLFFGSGTQLSVL.

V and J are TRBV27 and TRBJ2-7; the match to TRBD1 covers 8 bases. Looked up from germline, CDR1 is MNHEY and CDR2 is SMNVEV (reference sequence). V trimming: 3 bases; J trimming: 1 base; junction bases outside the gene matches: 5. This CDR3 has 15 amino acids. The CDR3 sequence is CASSFRQGWSYEQYF. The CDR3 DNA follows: TGTGCCAGCAGTTTCCGACAGGGGTGGTCCTACGAGCAGTACTTC.

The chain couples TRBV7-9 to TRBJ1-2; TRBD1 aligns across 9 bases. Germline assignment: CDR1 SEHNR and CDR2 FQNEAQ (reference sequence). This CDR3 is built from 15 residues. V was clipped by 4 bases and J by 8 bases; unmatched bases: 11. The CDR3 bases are TGTGCCAGCAGCTCTATGCCGGGACAGGGCTCCGGCTACACCTTC. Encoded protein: CASSSMPGQGSGYTF.

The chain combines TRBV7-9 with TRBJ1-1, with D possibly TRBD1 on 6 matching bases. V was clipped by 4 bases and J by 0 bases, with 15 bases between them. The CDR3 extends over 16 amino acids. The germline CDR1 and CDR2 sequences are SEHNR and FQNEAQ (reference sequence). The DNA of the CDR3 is TGTGCCAGCAGCTCTGGGACCAGGGGCCTGAACACTGAAGCTTTCTTT. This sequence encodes CASSSGTRGLNTEAFF.

The CDR3 loop reads CASGIGPGTEAFF. The CDR3 DNA is TGTGCTAGTGGTATTGGACCGGGCACTGAAGCTTTCTTT. The V gene is TRBV12-5, the J gene TRBJ1-1; D remains unclear. This CDR3 is 13 amino acids long. Germline values: CDR1 LGHNT, CDR2 FRNRAP. V was shortened by 5 bases and J by 4 bases, with 11 bases between the two germline ends.

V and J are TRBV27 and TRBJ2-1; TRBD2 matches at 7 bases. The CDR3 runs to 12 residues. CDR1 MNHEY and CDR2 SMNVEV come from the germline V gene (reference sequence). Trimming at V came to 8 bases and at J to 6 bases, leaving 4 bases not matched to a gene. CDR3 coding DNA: TGTGCCAGCCTTGGCGGGGGCAATGAGCAGTTCTTC. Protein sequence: CASLGGGNEQFF.

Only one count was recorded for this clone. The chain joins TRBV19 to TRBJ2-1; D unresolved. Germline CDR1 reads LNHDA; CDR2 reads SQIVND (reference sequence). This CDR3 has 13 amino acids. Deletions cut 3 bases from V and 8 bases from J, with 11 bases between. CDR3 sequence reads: CASSMRKMDEQFF. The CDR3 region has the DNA TGTGCCAGTAGTATGAGAAAGATGGATGAGCAGTTCTTC.

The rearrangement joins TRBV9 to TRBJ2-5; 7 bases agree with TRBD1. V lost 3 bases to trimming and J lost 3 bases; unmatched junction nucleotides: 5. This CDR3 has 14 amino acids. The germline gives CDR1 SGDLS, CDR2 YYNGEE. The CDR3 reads CASSADREEETQYF. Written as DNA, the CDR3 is TGTGCCAGCAGCGCCGACAGGGAAGAAGAGACCCAGTACTTC.

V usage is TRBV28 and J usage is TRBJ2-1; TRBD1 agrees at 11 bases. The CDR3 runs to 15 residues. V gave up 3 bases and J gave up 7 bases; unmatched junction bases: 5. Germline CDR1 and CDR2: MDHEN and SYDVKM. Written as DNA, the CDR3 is TGTGCCAGCAGTTTGTGGACAGGGGGCGGGAATGAGCAGTTCTTC. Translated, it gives CASSLWTGGGNEQFF.

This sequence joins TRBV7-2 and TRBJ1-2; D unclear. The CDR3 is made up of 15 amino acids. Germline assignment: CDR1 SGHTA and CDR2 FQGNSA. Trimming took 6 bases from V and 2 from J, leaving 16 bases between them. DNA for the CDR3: TGTGCCAGCAGTATGAGGACCGGGAGCAACTATGGCTACACCTTC. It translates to CASSMRTGSNYGYTF.